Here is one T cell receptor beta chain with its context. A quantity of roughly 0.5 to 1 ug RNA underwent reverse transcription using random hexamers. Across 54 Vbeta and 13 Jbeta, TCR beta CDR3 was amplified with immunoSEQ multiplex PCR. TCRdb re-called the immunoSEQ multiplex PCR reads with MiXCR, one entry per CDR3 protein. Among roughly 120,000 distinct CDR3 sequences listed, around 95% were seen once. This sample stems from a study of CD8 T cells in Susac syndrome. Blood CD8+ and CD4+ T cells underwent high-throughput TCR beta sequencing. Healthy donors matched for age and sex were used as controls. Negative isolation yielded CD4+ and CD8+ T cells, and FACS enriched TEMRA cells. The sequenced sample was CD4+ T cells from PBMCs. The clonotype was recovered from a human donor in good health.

Here the CDR3 reads CATGDYEQYF. The CDR3 DNA reads as TGTGCCACCGGAGACTACGAGCAGTACTTC. V gene TRBV19 combines with J gene TRBJ2-7; D uncertain. The CDR3 contains 10 residues. Germline V gene lookup returns CDR1 LNHDA and CDR2 SQIVND (reference sequence). Between the trimmed V and J ends, which lost 10 bases and 3 bases, there was a span of 7 bases.